A selection of T cell receptor beta chains follows, all from one sample in a study of Ad26.COV2.S vaccination and SARS-CoV-2 variants. Clones were read by immunoSEQ multiplex PCR, and TCRdb kept only the in-frame ones, dropping some. The sample contains about 450,000 clones, approximately 89% of which appear only once. The source was peripheral blood, collected in a trial of Ad26.COV2.S vaccine versus placebo. All receptors derive from a person between 18 and 59 years old who received the Ad26.COV2.S COVID-19 vaccine or a placebo. The conserved cysteine and the conserved F or W are not part of the CDR3 here.

CDR3,J,V
ASRPASSNGEAF,TRBJ1-1,TRBV19
ASSFGGLAGGLQETQY,TRBJ2-5,TRBV5-4
ASSPSGAYYGYT,TRBJ1-2,TRBV19
ASSLVLSGGGSQY,TRBJ2-3,TRBV5-4
ASSEREGVATEAF,TRBJ1-1,TRBV2
AISAHRDRGQEGADTGELF,TRBJ2-2,TRBV10-3
ASSQDLFSAVIQY,TRBJ2-4,TRBV4-3
ASSLGQGSVDEQY,TRBJ2-7,TRBV7-9
ASSSSGQGYEQY,TRBJ2-7,TRBV28
ASSQGAARETTDTQY,TRBJ2-3,TRBV4-3